The present T cell receptor beta chain was sequenced within a study of blood T cell repertoires in COVID-19. Looking at the study overall: Samples came from the United States, Italy and Spain, spanning acute and convalescent COVID-19. In each case, the material was cDNA or gDNA derived from T cells, B-cell-depleted T cells, or PBMCs.

Germline-derived CDR1 and CDR2 are SEHNR and FQNEAQ (reference sequence). There are 15 residues in the CDR3. The V segment lost 5 bases and the J segment 7 bases; nucleotides outside the gene matches: 10. Authors' methods: The authors estimated nucleated cell counts from reference gene primer amplification. Clones were sequenced by immunoSEQ multiplex PCR, and TCRdb holds only the in-frame ones, with some missing. The DNA was the basis for D and trimming; V, J and clone size are from that table. This table holds around 42,000 clones, 80% to 90% found once. This clone was detected a few times. Sequenced: peripheral blood. This sequence joins TRBV7-9 and TRBJ2-1; 8 bases agree with TRBD1. This clonotype was obtained from a woman in her 70s in a cohort sampled during active COVID-19. The CDR3 region has the DNA TGTGCCAGCAGCCCCCGGGACAGGAGAAATAATGAGCAGTTCTTC. Protein sequence: CASSPRDRRNNEQFF.